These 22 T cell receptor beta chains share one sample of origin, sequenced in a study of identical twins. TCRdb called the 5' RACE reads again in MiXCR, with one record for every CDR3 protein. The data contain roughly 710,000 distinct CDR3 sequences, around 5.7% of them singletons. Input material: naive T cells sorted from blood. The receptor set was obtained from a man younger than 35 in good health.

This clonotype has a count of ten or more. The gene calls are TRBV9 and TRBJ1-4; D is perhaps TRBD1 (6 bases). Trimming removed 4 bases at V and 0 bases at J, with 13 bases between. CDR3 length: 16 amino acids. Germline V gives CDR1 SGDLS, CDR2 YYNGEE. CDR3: CASSTGQLATNEKLFF. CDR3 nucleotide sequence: TGTGCCAGCAGCACGGGACAACTAGCAACTAATGAAAAACTGTTTTTT. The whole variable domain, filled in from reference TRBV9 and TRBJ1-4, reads DSGVTQTPKHLITATGQRVTLRCSPRSGDLSVYWYQQSLDQGLQFLIQYYNGEERAKGNILERFSAQQFPDLHSELNLSSLELGDSALYFCASSTGQLATNEKLFFGSGTQLSVL.

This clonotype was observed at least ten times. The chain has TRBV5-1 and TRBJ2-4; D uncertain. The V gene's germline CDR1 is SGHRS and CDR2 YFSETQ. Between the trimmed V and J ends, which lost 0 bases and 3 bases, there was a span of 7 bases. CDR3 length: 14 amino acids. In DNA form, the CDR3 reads TGCGCCAGCAGCTTGGACGCTGGCAAAAACATTCAGTACTTC. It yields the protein CASSLDAGKNIQYF.

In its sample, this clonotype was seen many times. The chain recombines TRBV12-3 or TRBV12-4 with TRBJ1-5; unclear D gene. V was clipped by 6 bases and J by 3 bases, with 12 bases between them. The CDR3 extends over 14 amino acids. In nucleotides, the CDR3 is TGTGCCAGCAGGGATGGACGTAACAATCAGCCCCAGCATTTT. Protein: CASRDGRNNQPQHF.

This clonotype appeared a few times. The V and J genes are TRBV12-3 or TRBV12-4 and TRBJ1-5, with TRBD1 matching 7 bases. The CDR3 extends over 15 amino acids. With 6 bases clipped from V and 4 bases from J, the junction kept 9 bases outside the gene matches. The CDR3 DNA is TGTGCCAGCAGCAAGGACAGGCTAAGTAATCAGCCCCAGCATTTT. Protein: CASSKDRLSNQPQHF.

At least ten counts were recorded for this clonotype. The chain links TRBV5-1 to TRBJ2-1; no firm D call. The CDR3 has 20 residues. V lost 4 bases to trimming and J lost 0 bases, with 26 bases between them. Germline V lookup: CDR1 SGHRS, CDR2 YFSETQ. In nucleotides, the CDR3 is TGCGCCAGCAGCACCCCAAACCTGATTTTACGCTTTAGCTCCTACAATGAGCAGTTCTTC. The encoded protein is CASSTPNLILRFSSYNEQFF.

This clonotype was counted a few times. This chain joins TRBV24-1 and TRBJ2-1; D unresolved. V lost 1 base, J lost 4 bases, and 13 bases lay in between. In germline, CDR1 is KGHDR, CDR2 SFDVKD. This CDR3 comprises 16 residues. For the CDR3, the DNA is TGTGCCACCAGTGATTTAAGTTCGGCGGCTTACAATGAGCAGTTCTTC. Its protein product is CATSDLSSAAYNEQFF.

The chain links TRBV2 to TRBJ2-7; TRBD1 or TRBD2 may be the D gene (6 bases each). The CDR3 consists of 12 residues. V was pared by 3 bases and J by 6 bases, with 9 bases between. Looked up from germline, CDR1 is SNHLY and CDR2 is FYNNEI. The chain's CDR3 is CASSDSGAEQYF. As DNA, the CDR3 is TGTGCCAGCAGTGATTCGGGGGCCGAGCAGTACTTC.

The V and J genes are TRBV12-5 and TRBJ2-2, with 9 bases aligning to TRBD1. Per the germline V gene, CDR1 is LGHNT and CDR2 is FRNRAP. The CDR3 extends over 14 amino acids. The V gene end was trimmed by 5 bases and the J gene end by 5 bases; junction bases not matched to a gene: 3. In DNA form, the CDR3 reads TGTGCTAGTGGTCCGACAGGGGGGACCGGGGAGCTGTTTTTT. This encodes CASGPTGGTGELFF.

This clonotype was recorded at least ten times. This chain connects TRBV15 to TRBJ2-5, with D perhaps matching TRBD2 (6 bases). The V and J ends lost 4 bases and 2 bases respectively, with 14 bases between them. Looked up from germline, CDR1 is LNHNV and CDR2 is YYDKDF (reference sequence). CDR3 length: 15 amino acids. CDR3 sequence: CATSTGEILQETQYF. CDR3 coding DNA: TGTGCCACCAGCACGGGGGAAATCCTTCAAGAGACCCAGTACTTC.

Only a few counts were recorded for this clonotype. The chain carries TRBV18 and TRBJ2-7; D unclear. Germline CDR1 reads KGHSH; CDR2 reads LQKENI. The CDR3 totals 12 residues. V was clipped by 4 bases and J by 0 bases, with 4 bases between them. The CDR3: CASSQNSYEQYV. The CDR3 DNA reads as TGTGCCAGCTCACAGAACTCCTACGAGCAGTACGTC.

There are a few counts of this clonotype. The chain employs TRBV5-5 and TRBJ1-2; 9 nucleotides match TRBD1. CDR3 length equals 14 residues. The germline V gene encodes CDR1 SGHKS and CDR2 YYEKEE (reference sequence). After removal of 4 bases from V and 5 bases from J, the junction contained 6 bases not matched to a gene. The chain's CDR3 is CASSLPDRGYGYTF. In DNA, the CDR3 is TGTGCCAGCAGCCTTCCGGACAGGGGTTATGGCTACACCTTC.

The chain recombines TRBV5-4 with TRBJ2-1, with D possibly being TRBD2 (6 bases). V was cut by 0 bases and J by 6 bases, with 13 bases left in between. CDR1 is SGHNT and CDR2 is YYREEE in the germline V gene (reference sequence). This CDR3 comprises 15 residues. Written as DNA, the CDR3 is TGTGCCAGCAGCTTGGTAGGGGCGGGATCCAATGAGCAGTTCTTC. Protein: CASSLVGAGSNEQFF. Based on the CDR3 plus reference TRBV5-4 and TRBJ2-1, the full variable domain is ETGVTQSPTHLIKTRGQQVTLRCSSQSGHNTVSWYQQALGQGPQFIFQYYREEENGRGNFPPRFSGLQFPNYSSELNVNALELDDSALYLCASSLVGAGSNEQFFGPGTRLTVL.

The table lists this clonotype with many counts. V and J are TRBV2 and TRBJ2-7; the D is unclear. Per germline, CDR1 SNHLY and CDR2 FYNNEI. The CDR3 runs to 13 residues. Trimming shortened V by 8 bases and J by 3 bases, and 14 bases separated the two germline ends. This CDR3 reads CASRQDGFYEQYV. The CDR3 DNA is TGTGCCAGCCGCCAAGACGGATTCTACGAGCAGTACGTC.

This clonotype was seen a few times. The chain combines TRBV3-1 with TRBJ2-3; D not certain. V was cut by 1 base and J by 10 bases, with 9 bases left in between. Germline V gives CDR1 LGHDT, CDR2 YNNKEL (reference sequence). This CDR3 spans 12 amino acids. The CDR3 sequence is CASSQGRSAQYF. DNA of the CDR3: TGTGCCAGCAGCCAAGGGCGCTCTGCGCAGTATTTT.

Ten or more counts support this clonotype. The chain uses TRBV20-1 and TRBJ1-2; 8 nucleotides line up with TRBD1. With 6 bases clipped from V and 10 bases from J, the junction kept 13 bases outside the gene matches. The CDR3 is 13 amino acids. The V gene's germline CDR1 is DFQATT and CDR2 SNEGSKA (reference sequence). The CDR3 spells CSARTGTFTDYTF. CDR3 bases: TGCAGTGCAAGGACAGGGACCTTTACTGACTACACCTTC.

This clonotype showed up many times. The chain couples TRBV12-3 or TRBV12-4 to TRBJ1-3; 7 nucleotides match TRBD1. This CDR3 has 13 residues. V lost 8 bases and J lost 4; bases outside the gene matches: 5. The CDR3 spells CASVGQWGNTIYF. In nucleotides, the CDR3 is TGTGCCAGCGTGGGACAGTGGGGAAACACCATATATTTT.

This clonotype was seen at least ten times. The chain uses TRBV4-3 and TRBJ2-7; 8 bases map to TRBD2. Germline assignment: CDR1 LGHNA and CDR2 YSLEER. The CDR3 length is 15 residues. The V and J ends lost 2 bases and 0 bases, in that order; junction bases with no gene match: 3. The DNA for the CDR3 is TGCGCCAGCAGCCAACATAGCGGGATCTCCTACGAGCAGTACTTC. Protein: CASSQHSGISYEQYF.

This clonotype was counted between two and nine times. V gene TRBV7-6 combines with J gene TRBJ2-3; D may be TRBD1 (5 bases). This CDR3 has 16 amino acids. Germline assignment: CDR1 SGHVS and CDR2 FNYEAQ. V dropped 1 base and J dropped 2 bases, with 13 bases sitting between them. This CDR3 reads CASSLVGRADTDTQYF. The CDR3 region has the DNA TGTGCCAGCAGCTTAGTCGGCAGGGCAGACACAGATACGCAGTATTTT.

The CDR3 spells CASSLLVAGGTDTQYF. CDR3 bases: TGTGCCAGCAGTTTATTGGTTGCAGGGGGCACAGATACGCAGTATTTT. V usage is TRBV27 and J usage is TRBJ2-3; tentative D call: TRBD1 (6 bases). CDR1 and CDR2 from the germline V gene are MNHEY and SMNVEV (reference sequence). This CDR3 has 16 residues. With 1 base removed from V and 1 base from J, the gap between germline ends came to 12 bases.

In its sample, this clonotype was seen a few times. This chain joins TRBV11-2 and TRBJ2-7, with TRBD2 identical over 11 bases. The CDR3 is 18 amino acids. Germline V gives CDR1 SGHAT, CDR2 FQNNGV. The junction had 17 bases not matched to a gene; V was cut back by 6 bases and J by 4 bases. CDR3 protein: CASSSRLAGLRRKYEQYF. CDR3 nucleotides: TGTGCCAGCAGTTCAAGACTAGCGGGACTACGAAGAAAATACGAGCAGTACTTC.

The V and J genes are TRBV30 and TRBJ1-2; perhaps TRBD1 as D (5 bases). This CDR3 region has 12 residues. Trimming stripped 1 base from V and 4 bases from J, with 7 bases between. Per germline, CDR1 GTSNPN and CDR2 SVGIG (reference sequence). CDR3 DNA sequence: TGTGCCTGGAGTGCCGACAGCTATGGCTACACCTTC. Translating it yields CAWSADSYGYTF.

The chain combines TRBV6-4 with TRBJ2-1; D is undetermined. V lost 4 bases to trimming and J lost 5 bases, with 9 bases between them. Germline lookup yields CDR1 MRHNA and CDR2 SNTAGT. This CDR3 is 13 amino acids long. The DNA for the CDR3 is TGTGCCAGCAGTGGCAGTGTAAACAATGAGCAGTTCTTC. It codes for CASSGSVNNEQFF.